The 10 T cell receptor beta chains below come from one sample, sequenced in a study of shared clonotypes between healthy human individuals. Using immunoSEQ multiplex PCR, the repertoire was profiled, and TCRdb retains in-frame clones only, with some absent. The sample has more than 2 million clones, 90% to 96% seen once. The material sequenced was naive CD4+ T cells sorted from blood. The subset: CD45RA+ positively selected. The receptors here all came from a man younger than 35 in good health.

J is TRBJ2-5 and V is TRBV21-1; the listed D gene, TRBD1, was not tested against the DNA. TRBV21-1 is recorded as a pseudogene. The CDR3 length is 11 residues. CDR3 sequence (DNA): TGTGCCAGGACAGACCAAGAGACCCAGTACTTC. It encodes CARTDQETQYF.

V gene TRBV6-6 combines with J gene TRBJ2-7; D remains ambiguous. Germline V gene sequence: CDR1 MNHNY, CDR2 SVGAGI (reference sequence). CDR3 length: 14 residues. V was cut by 4 bases and J by 4 bases, with 14 bases left in between. In nucleotides, the CDR3 is TGTGCCAGCAGTTCTTACTGGGTTGGGTACGAGCAGTACTTC. Amino acid sequence: CASSSYWVGYEQYF.

The rearrangement joins TRBV25-1 to TRBJ1-2, with unresolved D. This CDR3 is built from 15 residues. CDR1 is MGHDK, CDR2 SYGVNS, per germline. The V and J ends lost 1 base and 5 bases respectively, with 14 bases between them. The CDR3 DNA is TGTGCCAGCAGTGAATTAGTCCCGACATCGTATGGCTACACCTTC. It specifies CASSELVPTSYGYTF.

This chain connects TRBV28 to TRBJ2-7; no clear D gene. V dropped 6 bases and J dropped 4 bases, with 10 bases sitting between them. This CDR3 contains 12 residues. In germline, CDR1 is MDHEN, CDR2 SYDVKM. CDR3 sequence reads: CASSRPTYEQYF. The CDR3 coding sequence is TGTGCCAGCAGCCGCCCCACTTACGAGCAGTACTTC.

J is TRBJ2-3 and V is TRBV9; 10 positions match TRBD1. The ends lost 0 bases at V and 2 bases at J; junction bases unmatched: 3. The germline gives CDR1 SGDLS, CDR2 YYNGEE. The CDR3 extends over 16 amino acids. The DNA of the CDR3 is TGTGCCAGCAGCGTAGCGGGACAGGGGAACACAGATACGCAGTATTTT. Protein: CASSVAGQGNTDTQYF.

The V call is TRBV5-1, the J call TRBJ1-2, with a possible D match to TRBD1 (6 bases). Germline V gives CDR1 SGHRS, CDR2 YFSETQ. The CDR3 totals 14 residues. V gave up 0 bases and J gave up 6 bases, with 12 bases separating them. The CDR3 spells CASSLGGQNHGYTF. For the CDR3, the DNA is TGCGCCAGCAGCTTGGGGGGACAAAATCATGGCTACACCTTC.

With respect to this clone: Other DNA sequences in this sample translate to the same CDR3. The gene calls are TRBV5-1 and TRBJ2-7; 12 positions agree with TRBD2. This CDR3 contains 15 residues. J lost 4 bases, V lost 2 bases, and 4 bases had no gene match. Germline V lookup: CDR1 SGHRS, CDR2 YFSETQ. CDR3 sequence: CASSLTSGGSYEQYF. In nucleotides, the CDR3 is TGCGCCAGCAGCTTAACTAGCGGGGGGTCATACGAGCAGTACTTC.

This rearrangement joins TRBV9 to TRBJ2-1; 10 positions agree with TRBD2. The junction had 7 bases not matched to a gene; V was cut back by 5 bases and J by 5 bases. The germline V gene encodes CDR1 SGDLS and CDR2 YYNGEE. The CDR3 loop spans 15 amino acids. CDR3: CASSWSSGRNNEQFF. CDR3 sequence (DNA): TGTGCCAGCAGTTGGAGTAGCGGGAGGAACAATGAGCAGTTCTTC.

V is TRBV7-2 and J is TRBJ1-5, with TRBD1 identical over 8 bases. The CDR3 contains 15 residues. V dropped 2 bases and J dropped 6; count of bases not matched to a gene: 6. In germline, CDR1 is SGHTA, CDR2 FQGNSA. CDR3: CASSLRGQGTQPQHF. The CDR3, as DNA: TGTGCCAGCAGCTTAAGAGGACAGGGTACTCAGCCCCAGCATTTT.

The chain uses TRBV5-1 and TRBJ2-5; TRBD2 matches 7 bases. CDR1 is SGHRS, CDR2 YFSETQ, per germline. This CDR3 has 15 residues. J gave up 3 bases and V 1 base, and 6 bases lay outside the gene matches. Written as DNA, the CDR3 is TGCGCCAGCAGCTTGTGGGGCCGGGGGGAAGAGACCCAGTACTTC. Translating it yields CASSLWGRGEETQYF.